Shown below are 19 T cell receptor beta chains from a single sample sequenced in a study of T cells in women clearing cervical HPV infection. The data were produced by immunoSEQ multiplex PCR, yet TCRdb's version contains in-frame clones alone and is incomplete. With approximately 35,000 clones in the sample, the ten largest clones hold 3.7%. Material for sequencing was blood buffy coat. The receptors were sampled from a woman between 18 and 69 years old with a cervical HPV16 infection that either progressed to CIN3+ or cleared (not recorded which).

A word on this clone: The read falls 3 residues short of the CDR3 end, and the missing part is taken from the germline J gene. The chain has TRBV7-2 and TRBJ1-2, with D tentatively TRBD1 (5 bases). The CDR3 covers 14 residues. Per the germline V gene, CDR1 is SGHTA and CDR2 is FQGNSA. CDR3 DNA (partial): TGTGCCAGCAGACTAGCGGGGGGACCAGATACC. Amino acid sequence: CASRLAGGPDT. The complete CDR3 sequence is CASRLAGGPDTYTF.

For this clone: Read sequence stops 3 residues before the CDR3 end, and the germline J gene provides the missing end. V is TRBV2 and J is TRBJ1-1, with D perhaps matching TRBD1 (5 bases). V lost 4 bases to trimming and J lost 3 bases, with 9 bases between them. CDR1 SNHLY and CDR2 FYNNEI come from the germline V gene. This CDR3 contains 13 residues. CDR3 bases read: TGTGCCAGCAGTGCTGAGGGGTACACTGAA. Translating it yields CASSAEGYTE. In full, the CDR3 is CASSAEGYTEAFF.

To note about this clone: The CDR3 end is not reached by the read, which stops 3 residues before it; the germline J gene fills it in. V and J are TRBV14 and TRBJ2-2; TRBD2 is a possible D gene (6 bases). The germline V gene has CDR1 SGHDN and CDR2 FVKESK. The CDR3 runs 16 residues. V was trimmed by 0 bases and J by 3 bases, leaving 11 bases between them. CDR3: CASSQDWGLYTGELFF. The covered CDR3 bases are TGTGCCAGCAGCCAAGATTGGGGACTTTACACCGGGGAG.

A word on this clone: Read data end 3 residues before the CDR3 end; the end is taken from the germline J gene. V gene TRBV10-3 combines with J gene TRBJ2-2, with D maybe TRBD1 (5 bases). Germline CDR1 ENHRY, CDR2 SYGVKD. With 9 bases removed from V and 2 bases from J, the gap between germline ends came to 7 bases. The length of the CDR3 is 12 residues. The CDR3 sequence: CAMQGNTGELFF. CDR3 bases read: TGTGCCATGCAGGGTAACACCGGGGAG.

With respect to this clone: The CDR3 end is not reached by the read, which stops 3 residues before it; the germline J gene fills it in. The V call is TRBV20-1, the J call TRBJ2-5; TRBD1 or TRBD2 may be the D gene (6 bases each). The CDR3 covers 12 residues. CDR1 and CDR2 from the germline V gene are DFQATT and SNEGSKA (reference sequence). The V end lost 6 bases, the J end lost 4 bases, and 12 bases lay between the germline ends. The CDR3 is CSADGGGETQYF. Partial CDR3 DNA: TGCAGTGCCGATGGAGGGGGAGAGACC.

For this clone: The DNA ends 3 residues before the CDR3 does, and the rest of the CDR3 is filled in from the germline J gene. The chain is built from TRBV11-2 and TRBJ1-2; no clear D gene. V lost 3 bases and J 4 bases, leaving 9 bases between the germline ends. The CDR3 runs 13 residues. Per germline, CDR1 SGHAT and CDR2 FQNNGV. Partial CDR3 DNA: TGTGCCAGCAGCTTCAGCGGGTCCTATGGC. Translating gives CASSFSGSYG. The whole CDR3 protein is CASSFSGSYGYTF.

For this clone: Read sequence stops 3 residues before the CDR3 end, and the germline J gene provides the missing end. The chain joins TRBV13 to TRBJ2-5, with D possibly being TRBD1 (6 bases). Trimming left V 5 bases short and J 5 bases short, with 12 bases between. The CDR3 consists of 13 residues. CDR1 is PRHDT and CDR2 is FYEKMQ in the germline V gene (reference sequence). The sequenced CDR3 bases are TGTGCCAGCAGCACACAGGGTGGCGAGACC. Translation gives CASSTQGGET. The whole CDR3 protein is CASSTQGGETQYF.

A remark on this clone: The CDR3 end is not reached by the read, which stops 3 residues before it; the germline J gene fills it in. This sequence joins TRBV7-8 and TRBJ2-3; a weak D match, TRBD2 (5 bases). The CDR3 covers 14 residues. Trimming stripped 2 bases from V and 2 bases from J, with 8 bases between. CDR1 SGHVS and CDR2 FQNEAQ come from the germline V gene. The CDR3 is CASSLSLATDTQYF. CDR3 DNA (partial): TGTGCCAGCAGCTTAAGTCTAGCCACAGATACG.

The CDR3 DNA, read in part, is TGTGCCAGTAGTGCCACGGGGGCCTACGAG. The encoded protein is CASSATGAYE. The complete CDR3 sequence is CASSATGAYEQYF. V is TRBV19 and J is TRBJ2-7; D might be TRBD2 (6 bases). The read comes to an end 3 residues before the CDR3 does, leaving the germline J gene to fill in the end. This CDR3 has 13 amino acids. V lost 5 bases and J lost 2, with 10 bases in between. Germline values: CDR1 LNHDA, CDR2 SQIVND (reference sequence).

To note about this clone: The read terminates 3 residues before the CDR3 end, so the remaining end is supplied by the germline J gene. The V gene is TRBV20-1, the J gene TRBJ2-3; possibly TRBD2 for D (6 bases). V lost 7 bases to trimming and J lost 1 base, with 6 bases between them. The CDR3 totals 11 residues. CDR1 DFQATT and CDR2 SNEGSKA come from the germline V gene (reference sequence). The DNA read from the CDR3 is TGCAGTGGGGGGGGCACAGATACG. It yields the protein CSGGGTDT. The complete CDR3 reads CSGGGTDTQYF.

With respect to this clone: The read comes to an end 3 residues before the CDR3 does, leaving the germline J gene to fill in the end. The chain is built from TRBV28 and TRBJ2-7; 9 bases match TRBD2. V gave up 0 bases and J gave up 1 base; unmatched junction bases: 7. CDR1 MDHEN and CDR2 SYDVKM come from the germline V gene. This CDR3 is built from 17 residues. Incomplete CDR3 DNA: TGTGCCAGCAGTTTATGGGGAGAGCGGGGGGTATCCTACGAG. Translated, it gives CASSLWGERGVSYE. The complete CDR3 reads CASSLWGERGVSYEQYF.

The sequenced part of the CDR3 DNA is TGTGCCAGCAGCTTAGCGCCTGCGGGGGGGCCCACAGATACG. It specifies CASSLAPAGGPTDT. In full, the CDR3 reads CASSLAPAGGPTDTQYF. The rearrangement uses TRBV7-2 and TRBJ2-3; 9 bases are a match to TRBD2. The CDR3 end is not reached by the read, which stops 3 residues before it; the germline J gene fills it in. Germline CDR1 reads SGHTA; CDR2 reads FQGNSA. The CDR3 is 17 amino acids. V was clipped by 0 bases and J by 2 bases; unmatched bases: 6.

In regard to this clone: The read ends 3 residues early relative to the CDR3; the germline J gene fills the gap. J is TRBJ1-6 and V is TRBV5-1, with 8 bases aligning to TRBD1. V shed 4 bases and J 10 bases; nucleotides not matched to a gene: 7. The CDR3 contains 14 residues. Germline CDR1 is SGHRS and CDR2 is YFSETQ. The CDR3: CASSADRVGSPLHF. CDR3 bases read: TGCGCCAGCAGCGCGGACAGGGTAGGGTCACCC.

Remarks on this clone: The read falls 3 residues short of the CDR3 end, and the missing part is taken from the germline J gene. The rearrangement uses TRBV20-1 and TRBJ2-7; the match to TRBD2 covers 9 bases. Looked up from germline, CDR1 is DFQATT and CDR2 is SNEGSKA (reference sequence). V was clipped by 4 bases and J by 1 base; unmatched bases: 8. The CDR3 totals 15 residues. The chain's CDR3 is CSATSGRGGSYEQYF. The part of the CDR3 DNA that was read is TGCAGTGCTACGTCGGGGCGGGGGGGATCCTACGAG.

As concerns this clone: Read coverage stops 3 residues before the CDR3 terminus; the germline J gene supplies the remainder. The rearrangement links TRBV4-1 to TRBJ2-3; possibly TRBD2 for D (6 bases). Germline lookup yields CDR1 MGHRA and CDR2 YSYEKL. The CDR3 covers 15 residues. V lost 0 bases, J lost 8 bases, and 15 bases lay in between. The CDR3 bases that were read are TGCGCCAGCAGCCAAGATTGGACTATGAAGGGTACG. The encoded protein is CASSQDWTMKGT. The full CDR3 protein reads CASSQDWTMKGTQYF.

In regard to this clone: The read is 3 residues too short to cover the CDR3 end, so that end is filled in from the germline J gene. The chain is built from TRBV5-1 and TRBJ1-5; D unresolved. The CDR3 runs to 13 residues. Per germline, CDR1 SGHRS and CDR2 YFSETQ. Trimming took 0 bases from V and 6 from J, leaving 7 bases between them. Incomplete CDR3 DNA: TGCGCCAGCAGCTTGGCGGTCGGTCAGCCC. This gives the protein CASSLAVGQP. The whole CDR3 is CASSLAVGQPQHF.

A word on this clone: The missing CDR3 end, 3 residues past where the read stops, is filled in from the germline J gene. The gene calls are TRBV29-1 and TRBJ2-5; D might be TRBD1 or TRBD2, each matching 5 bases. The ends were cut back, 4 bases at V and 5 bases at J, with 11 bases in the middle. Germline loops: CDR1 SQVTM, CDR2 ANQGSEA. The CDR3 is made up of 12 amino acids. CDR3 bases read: TGCAGCGTTGTGAGGGGTGGCGAGACC. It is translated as CSVVRGGET. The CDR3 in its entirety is CSVVRGGETQYF.

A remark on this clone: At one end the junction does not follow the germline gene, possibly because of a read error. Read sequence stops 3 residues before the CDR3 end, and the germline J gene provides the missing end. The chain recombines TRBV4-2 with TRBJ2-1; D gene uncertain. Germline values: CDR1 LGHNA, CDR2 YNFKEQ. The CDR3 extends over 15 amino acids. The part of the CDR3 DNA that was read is TGCGCCAGCAGCCAAGAGTATAGCTCCTACAATGAG. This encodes CASSQEYSSYNE. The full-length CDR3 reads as CASSQEYSSYNEQFF.

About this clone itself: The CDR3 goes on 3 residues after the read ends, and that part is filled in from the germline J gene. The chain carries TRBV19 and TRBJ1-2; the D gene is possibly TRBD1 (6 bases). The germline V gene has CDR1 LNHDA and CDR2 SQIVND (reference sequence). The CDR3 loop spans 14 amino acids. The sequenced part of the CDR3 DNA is TGTGCCAGTAGTACCGGACAGAGCTCCTACGAC. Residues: CASSTGQSSYD. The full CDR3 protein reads CASSTGQSSYDYTF.